Detailed here is one T cell receptor beta chain. Antigen: not known. Profiled with immunoSEQ multiplex PCR; TCRdb holds only in-frame clones, not every one. This table holds 200,000 or so clones, approximately 92% found once. The CDR3 extends over 15 amino acids. Germline V gene data show CDR1 as SGDLS and CDR2 as YYNGEE. V was trimmed by 6 bases and J by 4 bases, leaving 19 bases between them. The data belong to a study of T cell responses to AZD1222 COVID-19 vaccine. Broader study findings: Dominant at 160-218 and 743-854, vaccine-associated CD4 TCRs also spanned spike.

This sequence joins TRBV9 and TRBJ1-1; TRBD1 is a possible D gene (6 bases). The clonotype comes from an adult in good health. Here the sequenced sample was peripheral blood, taken on day 0 of AZD1222 vaccination. The CDR3 region has the DNA TGTGCCAGCACCGCAAACACAGGGAGAGTCACTGAAGCTTTCTTT. It codes for CASTANTGRVTEAFF.